One and the same sample provided the 3 T cell receptor beta chains below, sequenced in a study of technical replicates of blood from several donors. Repertoires were generated with immunoSEQ multiplex PCR, while TCRdb's copy carries only in-frame clones and drops some. This table has approximately 97,000 clones, around 95% appearing once. Material: T cells isolated from PBMCs. The receptors originated from a human donor in good health.

The rearrangement uses TRBV4-1 and TRBJ1-3; D uncertain. Germline loops: CDR1 MGHRA, CDR2 YSYEKL. The V and J ends lost 0 bases and 0 bases respectively, with 9 bases between them. The CDR3 spans 16 residues. The CDR3, as DNA: TGCGCCAGCAGCCAAGACACGCGTTACTCTGGAAACACCATATATTTT. Translated, it gives CASSQDTRYSGNTIYF.

This sequence joins TRBV28 and TRBJ2-7, with 8 bases aligning to TRBD2. With 5 bases clipped from V and 2 bases from J, the junction kept 14 bases outside the gene matches. Germline V lookup: CDR1 MDHEN, CDR2 SYDVKM. The CDR3 is 17 residues long. The DNA for the CDR3 is TGTGCCAGCAGTCTGATTACGACTAGCGAGATAACCTACGAGCAGTACTTC. Its protein is CASSLITTSEITYEQYF.

The chain has TRBV11-2 and TRBJ1-1; 7 bases align to TRBD1. The trim removed 7 bases at V and 2 bases at J, leaving 4 bases unmatched. Germline CDR1 reads SGHAT; CDR2 reads FQNNGV. The CDR3 is made up of 13 amino acids. The CDR3 DNA is TGTGCCAGCAACAGGGGCGGTAACACTGAAGCTTTCTTT. Its translation is CASNRGGNTEAFF.